These 27 T cell receptor beta chains came from one sample sequenced in a study of T cells in Graves' hyperthyroidism and ophthalmopathy. TCR beta CDR3 sequences were amplified from RNA transcripts. An initial round of RT-PCR targeting the TCR CDR3 relied on the HTBI primer set. TCRdb used MiXCR to reprocess the multiplex PCR reads, holding one entry per CDR3 protein. This table has more than 600,000 distinct CDR3 sequences, 16% appearing once. Specimen: blood. The receptor set was obtained from a man between 18 and 29 years old with Graves' hyperthyroidism.

A few counts support this clonotype. The CDR3 sequence: CSGGQDHEQFF. CDR3 DNA sequence: TGCAGCGGGGGACAGGACCATGAGCAGTTCTTC. This chain connects TRBV29-1 to TRBJ2-1; 8 bases match TRBD1. The ends lost 7 bases at V and 8 bases at J; junction bases unmatched: 4. Germline CDR1 is SQVTM and CDR2 is ANQGSEA. The CDR3 is made up of 11 amino acids.

This clonotype has a handful of counts. The rearrangement joins TRBV6-1 to TRBJ1-1, with 11 bases that match TRBD1. From germline, CDR1 is MNHNS and CDR2 SASEGT. This CDR3 has 14 residues. V lost 7 bases and J lost 6; bases outside the gene matches: 7. CDR3 region: CASIGTGGISEAFF. CDR3 nucleotide sequence: TGTGCCAGCATCGGGACAGGGGGAATCTCTGAAGCTTTCTTT.

The chain carries TRBV20-1 and TRBJ2-4, with 9 bases lining up with TRBD2. Germline V gene lookup returns CDR1 DFQATT and CDR2 SNEGSKA (reference sequence). This CDR3 is built from 13 residues. Trimming took 6 bases from V and 8 from J; bases not matched to a gene: 8. CDR3 loop: CSAQYGGRDIQYF. In DNA form, the CDR3 reads TGCAGTGCCCAGTACGGCGGGAGGGACATTCAGTACTTC.

The chain has TRBV25-1 and TRBJ2-4; 11 bases line up with TRBD1. Trimming removed 7 bases from V and 9 bases from J; junction bases left unmatched: 5. The CDR3 consists of 13 residues. Germline CDR1 reads MGHDK; CDR2 reads SYGVNS. CDR3 nucleotide sequence: TGTGCCAGCACTTGGGGGACAGGGGGCATTCAGTACTTC. This translates into CASTWGTGGIQYF.

This clonotype was detected only a few times. The junction departs from the called germline gene at one end, perhaps through a read error. This sequence joins TRBV11-2 and TRBJ2-7, with 9 bases matching TRBD2. CDR1 SGHAT and CDR2 FQNNGV come from the germline V gene. The length of the CDR3 is 21 residues. As DNA, the CDR3 is TGTGCCTGCAGCTCTCCCCGGGGGGGACTAGCAAATAAAATTGGACTCTACGAGCAGTACTTC. The encoded protein is CACSSPRGGLANKIGLYEQYF.

At least ten counts were recorded for this clonotype. This chain links TRBV6-1 with TRBJ2-6, with TRBD1 matching over 9 bases. The CDR3 contains 15 residues. From germline, CDR1 is MNHNS and CDR2 SASEGT. V dropped 6 bases and J dropped 0; count of bases not matched to a gene: 0. Written as DNA, the CDR3 is TGTGCCAGCAGGACAGGGGGCTCTGGGGCCAACGTCCTGACTTTC. This sequence encodes CASRTGGSGANVLTF.

This clonotype was detected ten times or more. The rearrangement uses TRBV27 and TRBJ2-5, with 11 bases aligning to TRBD2. Germline lookup yields CDR1 MNHEY and CDR2 SMNVEV (reference sequence). The CDR3 has 16 amino acids. J lost 3 bases, V lost 5 bases, and 8 bases had no gene match. CDR3 residues: CASSPWSLAGEETQYF. The CDR3, as DNA: TGTGCCAGCAGTCCCTGGTCACTAGCGGGAGAAGAGACCCAGTACTTC.

This clonotype appeared a few times. V and J are TRBV19 and TRBJ2-5, with a weak D call TRBD2 (5 bases). The CDR3 covers 15 residues. CDR1 is LNHDA and CDR2 is SQIVND in the germline V gene (reference sequence). V was shortened by 4 bases and J by 0 bases, with 12 bases between the two germline ends. CDR3 sequence reads: CASSKASWYQETQYF. For the CDR3, the DNA is TGTGCCAGTAGTAAGGCTAGCTGGTACCAAGAGACCCAGTACTTC. Using reference TRBV19 and TRBJ2-5 for the parts outside the CDR3, the full variable domain is DGGITQSPKYLFRKEGQNVTLSCEQNLNHDAMYWYRQDPGQGLRLIYYSQIVNDFQKGDIAEGYSVSREKKESFPLTVTSAQKNPTAFYLCASSKASWYQETQYFGPGTRLLVL.

This clonotype was observed a few times. The chain has TRBV7-9 and TRBJ2-5, with D hard to call. CDR3 length equals 14 residues. The V gene's germline CDR1 is SEHNR and CDR2 FQNEAQ (reference sequence). The ends were cut back, 0 bases at V and 2 bases at J, with 7 bases in the middle. The CDR3 bases are TGTGCCAGCAGCTTAGCGGTGAAACAAGAGACCCAGTACTTC. The encoded protein is CASSLAVKQETQYF. The entire variable domain, with the rest obtained from reference TRBV7-9 and TRBJ2-5, is as follows: DTGVSQNPRHKITKRGQNVTFRCDPISEHNRLYWYRQTLGQGPEFLTYFQNEAQLEKSRLLSDRFSAERPKGSFSTLEIQRTEQGDSAMYLCASSLAVKQETQYFGPGTRLLVL.

This chain connects TRBV20-1 to TRBJ2-7; TRBD1 or TRBD2 may be the D gene (5 bases each). Germline V CDR1 and CDR2: DFQATT, SNEGSKA (reference sequence). The germline V and J ends were trimmed by 2 bases and 5 bases, with 16 bases remaining between them. This CDR3 spans 14 amino acids. The CDR3 loop reads CSARRQGVRNEQYF. As DNA, the CDR3 is TGCAGTGCTAGAAGGCAGGGAGTGAGGAACGAGCAGTACTTC.

The gene calls are TRBV7-2 and TRBJ2-2; TRBD2 matches 9 bases. This CDR3 is built from 16 residues. Trimming at V came to 5 bases and at J to 0 bases, leaving 4 bases not matched to a gene. Per germline, CDR1 SGHTA and CDR2 FQGNSA. CDR3: CASSLWTSANTGELFF. The CDR3 DNA reads as TGTGCCAGCAGCCTATGGACTAGCGCGAACACCGGGGAGCTGTTTTTT.

J is TRBJ1-3 and V is TRBV11-2; no definite D call. Trimming pared 6 bases from V and 0 bases from J, leaving 9 bases between. Germline CDR1 reads SGHAT; CDR2 reads FQNNGV. This CDR3 has 14 residues. CDR3 DNA sequence: TGTGCCAGCAGAACCGGGATCTCTGGAAACACCATATATTTT. The encoded protein is CASRTGISGNTIYF.

The chain combines TRBV5-1 with TRBJ1-6; D may be TRBD1 (5 bases). The CDR3 runs to 13 residues. The germline V gene has CDR1 SGHRS and CDR2 YFSETQ. Trimming pared 4 bases from V and 11 bases from J, leaving 13 bases between. The CDR3 here is CASSRDGSTPLHF. The DNA for the CDR3 is TGCGCCAGCAGCAGGGACGGCTCGACACCCCTCCACTTT.

This clonotype was counted many times. The CDR3 coding sequence is TGTGCCACCAGTGATAGCCCGGGGACTGAAGCTTTCTTT. Its protein product is CATSDSPGTEAFF. J is TRBJ1-1 and V is TRBV24-1; the D is unclear. This CDR3 is 13 amino acids long. The germline V and J ends were trimmed by 3 bases and 5 bases, with 9 bases remaining between them. Germline lookup yields CDR1 KGHDR and CDR2 SFDVKD.

This clonotype occurred a few times. The CDR3 sequence: CSARGHGPGAFF. The CDR3 coding sequence is TGCAGTGCTAGAGGTCACGGTCCGGGAGCTTTCTTT. The rearrangement joins TRBV20-1 to TRBJ1-1; D is uncertain. This CDR3 contains 12 residues. Germline V lookup: CDR1 DFQATT, CDR2 SNEGSKA (reference sequence). The V end was cut by 1 base, the J end by 10 bases, with 13 bases between.

The J gene is TRBJ2-3, the V gene TRBV6-1, with D unresolved. Trimming removed 5 bases at V and 4 bases at J, with 13 bases between. This CDR3 comprises 14 residues. In germline, CDR1 is MNHNS, CDR2 SASEGT. The CDR3 protein is CASSSTGDADTQYF. CDR3 bases: TGTGCCAGCAGTTCTACCGGTGATGCAGATACGCAGTATTTT.

This clonotype was counted many times. The chain couples TRBV2 to TRBJ2-1, with D unresolved. Per germline, CDR1 SNHLY and CDR2 FYNNEI. Trimming took off 4 bases at V and 6 bases at J, with 16 bases between the two ends. This CDR3 contains 15 residues. The CDR3 sequence is CASSGLNVSPNEQFF. CDR3 coding DNA: TGTGCCAGCAGTGGGCTCAACGTGTCACCCAATGAGCAGTTCTTC. Variable domain in full (rest from reference TRBV2 and TRBJ2-1): EPEVTQTPSHQVTQMGQEVILRCVPISNHLYFYWYRQILGQKVEFLVSFYNNEISEKSEIFDDQFSVERPDGSNFTLKIRSTKLEDSAMYFCASSGLNVSPNEQFFGPGTRLTVL.

V usage is TRBV10-3 and J usage is TRBJ2-1; 7 nucleotides line up with TRBD2. CDR1 is ENHRY, CDR2 SYGVKD, per germline. V was pared by 2 bases and J by 0 bases, with 4 bases of the junction left unmatched. This CDR3 region has 16 residues. The CDR3 loop reads CAISERGDASYNEQFF. CDR3 DNA: TGTGCCATCAGTGAGCGGGGGGACGCCTCCTACAATGAGCAGTTCTTC.

The V call is TRBV20-1, the J call TRBJ1-1; D unclear. CDR1 DFQATT and CDR2 SNEGSKA come from the germline V gene (reference sequence). Trimming shortened V by 0 bases and J by 0 bases, and 8 bases separated the two germline ends. The CDR3 spans 14 residues. CDR3 protein: CSARDMGLNTEAFF. The CDR3 nucleotides read TGCAGTGCTAGAGATATGGGTCTGAACACTGAAGCTTTCTTT.

This clonotype has a handful of counts. The J gene is TRBJ2-5, the V gene TRBV20-1, with 7 bases fitting TRBD1. J was trimmed by 4 bases and V by 1 base; bases with no gene match: 6. CDR3 length equals 14 residues. In germline, CDR1 is DFQATT, CDR2 SNEGSKA (reference sequence). CDR3 loop: CSARAPTGRETQYF. In nucleotides, the CDR3 is TGCAGTGCTAGAGCCCCGACAGGGCGAGAGACCCAGTACTTC.

Ten or more counts support this clonotype. Here the CDR3 DNA reads TGTGCCAGCACCTCGAACACCGGGGAGCTGTTTTTT. Translating it yields CASTSNTGELFF. The chain employs TRBV28 and TRBJ2-2; D remains unclear. CDR1 MDHEN and CDR2 SYDVKM come from the germline V gene. V was cut by 7 bases and J by 0 bases, with 3 bases left in between. The CDR3 covers 12 residues.

The chain uses TRBV7-2 and TRBJ2-7, with 10 bases aligning to TRBD1. In germline, CDR1 is SGHTA, CDR2 FQGNSA. V shed 2 bases, J shed 2 bases, and the junction held 3 bases outside the gene matches. CDR3 size: 15 residues. The CDR3 loop reads CASSLTTGGTYEQYF. For the CDR3, the DNA is TGTGCCAGCAGCTTAACGACAGGGGGCACCTACGAGCAGTACTTC.

This clonotype was picked up many times. The genes are TRBV12-3 or TRBV12-4 and TRBJ2-2; TRBD2 aligns across 7 bases. The CDR3 loop spans 15 amino acids. J gave up 5 bases and V 7 bases, and 10 bases lay outside the gene matches. The DNA for the CDR3 is TGTGCCAGCATCAGAGGGCAGGGAGGGACCGGGGAGCTGTTTTTT. It translates to CASIRGQGGTGELFF.

This clonotype was seen repeatedly, ten times or more. The rearrangement joins TRBV2 to TRBJ1-5, with D possibly TRBD1 on 5 matching bases. This CDR3 spans 14 amino acids. With 4 bases removed from V and 2 bases from J, the gap between germline ends came to 9 bases. Germline values: CDR1 SNHLY, CDR2 FYNNEI. The CDR3 loop reads CASSGDGRNQPQHF. CDR3 in DNA: TGTGCCAGCAGTGGGGACGGACGCAATCAGCCCCAGCATTTT.

This clonotype was detected only a few times. This sequence joins TRBV28 and TRBJ2-5; no clear D gene. The CDR3 consists of 15 residues. The germline CDR1 and CDR2 sequences are MDHEN and SYDVKM. With 5 bases removed from V and 3 bases from J, the gap between germline ends came to 16 bases. The CDR3 DNA follows: TGTGCCAGCAGTGAGTACACTCCCTCGGAAGAGACCCAGTACTTC. Translating gives CASSEYTPSEETQYF.

The table lists this clonotype with many counts. The V and J genes are TRBV27 and TRBJ2-5, with D perhaps TRBD1 (6 bases). This CDR3 is built from 15 residues. Germline values: CDR1 MNHEY, CDR2 SMNVEV (reference sequence). Trimming took off 5 bases at V and 5 bases at J, with 18 bases between the two ends. The CDR3 protein is CASSTSGVRRETQYF. The DNA of the CDR3 is TGTGCCAGCAGTACGTCAGGGGTGAGGCGGGAGACCCAGTACTTC.

A note on this clonotype: This may come from a read error, since a much larger clone is one base off. V is TRBV20-1 and J is TRBJ2-1, with TRBD2 identical over 7 bases. Germline CDR1 reads DFQATT; CDR2 reads SNEGSKA (reference sequence). V gave up 3 bases and J gave up 15 bases; unmatched junction bases: 8. CDR3 length: 11 residues. CDR3 region: CSASLGTTPFF. The CDR3 DNA reads as TGCAGTGCTAGTCTCGGGACTACGCCGTTCTTC.